These 32 T cell receptor beta chains were sequenced from one sample in a study of cytomegalovirus exposure and HLA in healthy donors. A multiplex PCR was run with 60 Vbeta primers and 13 Jbeta primers. The data were produced by immunoSEQ multiplex PCR, yet TCRdb's version contains in-frame clones alone and is incomplete. Of 250,000 to 350,000 clones listed, about four fifths were seen once; the top ten hold more than 0.3%. Sequencing was done on a sample of PBMCs. The receptors come from a girl between 2 and 10 years old in good health and CMV-seronegative.

This clone showed up just once. The junction shows a germline mismatch at one end, possibly a read error. This sequence joins TRBV7-9 and TRBJ1-2; D is unclear. Germline values: CDR1 SEHNR, CDR2 FQNEAQ (reference sequence). The CDR3 runs 12 residues. The CDR3 DNA reads TGTTCCAGCAGCTCCCAGGTGGATGGCTACACCTTC. Its translation: CSSSSQVDGYTF.

This clone was seen once. The chain joins TRBV6-1 to TRBJ1-2, with TRBD1 identical over 8 bases. CDR1 and CDR2 (germline): MNHNS, SASEGT. V trimming: 8 bases; J trimming: 7 bases; junction bases outside the gene matches: 12. CDR3 length: 14 amino acids. The chain's CDR3 is CASRYTQGASGYTF. The DNA of the CDR3 is TGTGCCAGCCGGTATACTCAGGGGGCTAGTGGCTACACCTTC.

This clone was recorded only once. The chain carries TRBV2 and TRBJ1-5; 8 bases are shared with TRBD1. The V and J ends lost 4 bases and 1 base, in that order; junction bases with no gene match: 9. Germline lookup yields CDR1 SNHLY and CDR2 FYNNEI. This CDR3 contains 17 residues. As DNA, the CDR3 is TGTGCCAGCAGTGTCCCTGACAGGGGAAGGAGCAATCAGCCCCAGCATTTT. Translation: CASSVPDRGRSNQPQHF.

This rearrangement joins TRBV5-1 to TRBJ1-2; 7 positions match TRBD1. Trimming removed 0 bases from V and 10 bases from J; junction bases left unmatched: 6. The CDR3 runs to 13 residues. Germline V gene lookup returns CDR1 SGHRS and CDR2 YFSETQ. This chain's CDR3 is CASSLDRGPLYTF. As DNA, the CDR3 is TGCGCCAGCAGCTTGGACAGGGGACCCCTCTACACCTTC.

V is TRBV5-6 and J is TRBJ2-5, with 9 nucleotides matching TRBD2. There are 16 residues in the CDR3. Germline values: CDR1 SGHDT, CDR2 YYEEEE. J was trimmed by 2 bases and V by 1 base; bases with no gene match: 6. CDR3 protein: CASSLRSGRGQETQYF. CDR3 DNA: TGTGCCAGCAGCTTGCGTAGCGGGAGAGGGCAAGAGACCCAGTACTTC.

The CDR3 sequence: CASSQDTGRNQPQHF. The CDR3 region has the DNA TGCGCCAGCAGCCAAGATACAGGGCGCAATCAGCCCCAGCATTTT. V usage is TRBV4-1 and J usage is TRBJ1-5; the D gene is possibly TRBD1 (6 bases). Germline V lookup: CDR1 MGHRA, CDR2 YSYEKL. V was cut by 0 bases and J by 2 bases, with 8 bases left in between. CDR3 length: 15 amino acids.

This clone appeared a few times. J is TRBJ1-2 and V is TRBV5-1; no clear D gene. Germline V gene lookup returns CDR1 SGHRS and CDR2 YFSETQ. Trimming took off 5 bases at V and 4 bases at J, with 9 bases between the two ends. The CDR3 covers 12 residues. CDR3 sequence (DNA): TGCGCCAGCAGACCAGGCTCCTATGGCTACACCTTC. This codes for CASRPGSYGYTF.

The rearrangement joins TRBV4-1 to TRBJ1-5, with D possibly TRBD1 on 5 matching bases. Germline V gives CDR1 MGHRA, CDR2 YSYEKL. Trimming took 0 bases from V and 0 from J, leaving 21 bases between them. This CDR3 region has 20 residues. Written as DNA, the CDR3 is TGCGCCAGCAGCCAAGATCCCCCCTTTAGACAGCTCACTAGCAATCAGCCCCAGCATTTT. Translation: CASSQDPPFRQLTSNQPQHF.

The chain links TRBV6-1 to TRBJ2-7; 13 bases line up with TRBD2. Trimming took 6 bases from V and 7 from J; bases not matched to a gene: 9. Germline V gene sequence: CDR1 MNHNS, CDR2 SASEGT. This CDR3 contains 15 residues. The CDR3 region is CASRGLAGEAEEQYF. The CDR3 region has the DNA TGTGCCAGCAGAGGACTAGCGGGGGAGGCGGAAGAGCAGTACTTC.

The J gene is TRBJ1-2, the V gene TRBV5-8; D is uncertain. With 4 bases removed from V and 5 bases from J, the gap between germline ends came to 9 bases. Germline V CDR1 and CDR2: SGHTS, YDEGEE. This CDR3 has 12 residues. For the CDR3, the DNA is TGTGCCAGCAGCATCTCGTCGTATGGCTACACCTTC. Translating it yields CASSISSYGYTF.

J is TRBJ2-7 and V is TRBV28; possibly TRBD1 for D (5 bases). Between the trimmed V and J ends, which lost 2 bases and 1 base, there was a span of 12 bases. The CDR3 totals 15 residues. Germline values: CDR1 MDHEN, CDR2 SYDVKM. CDR3 amino acids: CASSLRAGRSYEQYF. CDR3 in DNA: TGTGCCAGCAGTTTAAGGGCAGGGCGGTCCTACGAGCAGTACTTC.

This clone was detected once. V gene TRBV27 combines with J gene TRBJ1-2, with 8 bases fitting TRBD1. In germline, CDR1 is MNHEY, CDR2 SMNVEV (reference sequence). V shed 3 bases and J 5 bases; nucleotides not matched to a gene: 2. This CDR3 comprises 13 residues. The CDR3 spells CASSFNRGYGYTF. The CDR3 region has the DNA TGTGCCAGCAGTTTTAACAGGGGGTATGGCTACACCTTC.

The gene calls are TRBV7-6 and TRBJ2-1; 9 nucleotides align to TRBD1. Germline CDR1 SGHVS, CDR2 FNYEAQ. The CDR3 extends over 15 amino acids. V lost 5 bases to trimming and J lost 6 bases; unmatched junction nucleotides: 8. The CDR3 nucleotides read TGTGCCAGCAGCACCGGGACAGGGTGGACCAATGAGCAGTTCTTC. Translation gives CASSTGTGWTNEQFF.

The chain links TRBV2 to TRBJ2-7; 10 bases line up with TRBD2. Germline assignment: CDR1 SNHLY and CDR2 FYNNEI. With 8 bases clipped from V and 2 bases from J, the junction kept 6 bases outside the gene matches. This CDR3 comprises 14 residues. The CDR3 is CASGESGGAYEQYF. The CDR3 DNA follows: TGTGCCAGCGGGGAAAGCGGGGGGGCCTACGAGCAGTACTTC.

The chain uses TRBV19 and TRBJ1-2; 7 bases fit TRBD1. The CDR3 contains 14 residues. Looked up from germline, CDR1 is LNHDA and CDR2 is SQIVND (reference sequence). Losses at the gene ends were 6 bases for V and 4 bases for J; bases not matched to a gene: 8. The CDR3 loop is CASSDRVWGYGYTF. In DNA, the CDR3 is TGTGCCAGTAGCGACAGGGTGTGGGGCTATGGCTACACCTTC.

The rearrangement links TRBV11-2 to TRBJ1-6, with D hard to call. CDR1 and CDR2 from the germline V gene are SGHAT and FQNNGV. Trimming took 0 bases from V and 10 from J, leaving 13 bases between them. The CDR3 is 15 residues long. The CDR3 DNA follows: TGTGCCAGCAGCTTAGATGTCAGGCTTTGGTCACCCCTCCACTTT. Protein: CASSLDVRLWSPLHF.

The V call is TRBV7-7, the J call TRBJ2-4, with D uncertain. Trimming took off 1 base at V and 0 bases at J, with 13 bases between the two ends. The germline V gene has CDR1 SSHAT and CDR2 FNYEAQ (reference sequence). The CDR3 runs 17 residues. CDR3 in DNA: TGTGCCAGCAGCTTAGGGTCACATTTCCTAGCCAAAAACATTCAGTACTTC. It encodes CASSLGSHFLAKNIQYF.

Of note for this clone: This specimen includes other DNA sequences encoding the same CDR3. This chain uses TRBV5-1 with TRBJ2-7; 8 nucleotides align to TRBD1. V lost 0 bases to trimming and J lost 3 bases; unmatched junction nucleotides: 5. The CDR3 consists of 15 residues. CDR1 and CDR2 from the germline V gene are SGHRS and YFSETQ. Here the CDR3 reads CASSLASTGGYEQYF. DNA of the CDR3: TGCGCCAGCAGCTTGGCCAGTACAGGGGGCTACGAGCAGTACTTC.

V gene TRBV2 combines with J gene TRBJ1-2; D unresolved. The CDR3 is 16 amino acids. The germline gives CDR1 SNHLY, CDR2 FYNNEI. Trimming cost V 1 base and J 6 bases, with 18 bases left between them. The CDR3 loop reads CASSEDPMVGEHGYTF. Here the CDR3 DNA reads TGTGCCAGCAGTGAAGATCCCATGGTTGGGGAGCATGGCTACACCTTC.

The V gene is TRBV15, the J gene TRBJ2-7; 9 bases fit TRBD1. In germline, CDR1 is LNHNV, CDR2 YYDKDF (reference sequence). The CDR3 is 15 residues long. J gave up 3 bases and V 3 bases, and 6 bases lay outside the gene matches. The CDR3 sequence is CATSRRDRGGYEQYF. The CDR3 nucleotides are TGTGCCACCAGCAGGCGAGACAGGGGGGGCTACGAGCAGTACTTC. Complete variable domain (other parts from reference TRBV15 and TRBJ2-7): DAMVIQNPRYQVTQFGKPVTLSCSQTLNHNVMYWYQQKSSQAPKLLFHYYDKDFNNEADTPDNFQSRRPNTSFCFLDIRSPGLGDTAMYLCATSRRDRGGYEQYFGPGTRLTVT.

The CDR3 DNA follows: TGTGCCAGCAGTGACACCCGACGTGGGACTATCGATGAGCAGTTCTTC. It translates to CASSDTRRGTIDEQFF. The chain couples TRBV27 to TRBJ2-1; TRBD2 aligns across 7 bases. CDR3 length equals 16 residues. Germline values: CDR1 MNHEY, CDR2 SMNVEV (reference sequence). V lost 5 bases, J lost 8 bases, and 15 bases stayed unmatched.

This clone was seen more than once but under ten times. A read error may account for a junction end that differs from germline. CDR3 nucleotides: TGTGCCAGCAGTGAAAAAGTTCTATTATGTTTT. Amino acids: CASSEKVLLCF. The chain uses TRBV6-5 and TRBJ1-4; no clear D gene. Germline V CDR1 and CDR2: MNHEY, SVGAGI. CDR3 length: 11 residues.

V gene TRBV29-1 combines with J gene TRBJ2-2; 7 nucleotides match TRBD1. Germline loops: CDR1 SQVTM, CDR2 ANQGSEA. Trimming cost V 3 bases and J 6 bases; bases outside gene matches: 13. CDR3 length equals 16 residues. The CDR3: CSVEGLQGFEAGELFF. The DNA for the CDR3 is TGCAGCGTTGAGGGGCTACAGGGGTTTGAGGCCGGGGAGCTGTTTTTT.

The rearrangement joins TRBV28 to TRBJ2-1; 12 bases agree with TRBD2. This CDR3 has 15 residues. Looked up from germline, CDR1 is MDHEN and CDR2 is SYDVKM. Losses at the gene ends were 5 bases for V and 7 bases for J; bases not matched to a gene: 6. Written as DNA, the CDR3 is TGTGCCAGCAGTATGACTAGCGGGAGAGGTAATGAGCAGTTCTTC. This sequence encodes CASSMTSGRGNEQFF.

The chain uses TRBV4-1 and TRBJ2-2, with 10 bases aligning to TRBD1. V shed 5 bases, J shed 3 bases, and the junction held 9 bases outside the gene matches. The CDR3 is 17 residues long. Looked up from germline, CDR1 is MGHRA and CDR2 is YSYEKL. CDR3 sequence reads: CASSDRQGATDTGELFF. For the CDR3, the DNA is TGCGCCAGCAGCGACCGACAGGGGGCAACCGACACCGGGGAGCTGTTTTTT.

This clone was counted between two and nine times. This chain links TRBV27 with TRBJ2-2, with a tentative D call TRBD2 (7 bases). V dropped 6 bases and J dropped 5 bases, with 16 bases sitting between them. The CDR3 runs 15 residues. The V gene's germline CDR1 is MNHEY and CDR2 SMNVEV (reference sequence). In nucleotides, the CDR3 is TGTGCCAGCAGCTCTAGGGGGGGCGCGACCGGGGAGCTGTTTTTT. It specifies CASSSRGGATGELFF.

V gene TRBV28 combines with J gene TRBJ1-2, with 7 bases aligning to TRBD1. Germline V CDR1 and CDR2: MDHEN, SYDVKM. J was trimmed by 4 bases and V by 6 bases; bases with no gene match: 5. CDR3 size: 13 residues. The CDR3 sequence: CASRDRSSYGYTF. The CDR3 DNA follows: TGTGCCAGCAGGGACAGGTCTAGCTATGGCTACACCTTC.

V usage is TRBV19 and J usage is TRBJ1-1; TRBD1 matches 9 bases. Germline V gene data show CDR1 as LNHDA and CDR2 as SQIVND (reference sequence). The trim removed 6 bases at V and 5 bases at J, leaving 10 bases unmatched. This CDR3 is built from 15 residues. CDR3 DNA sequence: TGTGCCAGTAGGGCACAGGGGGCGCGTTGGACTGAAGCTTTCTTT. It encodes CASRAQGARWTEAFF.

This rearrangement joins TRBV28 to TRBJ2-1; D not resolved. Deletions cut 6 bases from V and 6 bases from J, with 12 bases between. The V gene's germline CDR1 is MDHEN and CDR2 SYDVKM. The CDR3 loop spans 13 amino acids. In DNA, the CDR3 is TGTGCCAGCAGACTCCTATATTCCAATGAGCAGTTCTTC. It codes for CASRLLYSNEQFF.

The chain recombines TRBV6-5 with TRBJ1-6, with D tentatively TRBD1 (5 bases). The length of the CDR3 is 13 residues. The V gene's germline CDR1 is MNHEY and CDR2 SVGAGI. Trimming left V 6 bases short and J 7 bases short, with 10 bases between. The CDR3 DNA reads TGTGCCAGCAGGGCCAGGGTGAATTCACCCCTCCACTTT. Amino acids: CASRARVNSPLHF.

The J gene is TRBJ2-1, the V gene TRBV29-1; D is perhaps TRBD2 (6 bases). The V gene lost 6 bases and the J gene lost 14 bases, with 14 bases spanning the gap. Germline V gives CDR1 SQVTM, CDR2 ANQGSEA. This CDR3 is built from 10 residues. CDR3 amino acids: CSVGDWPEFF. CDR3 nucleotide sequence: TGCAGCGTGGGGGACTGGCCTGAGTTCTTC.

The chain employs TRBV4-2 and TRBJ1-3; D remains ambiguous. Looked up from germline, CDR1 is LGHNA and CDR2 is YNFKEQ. The CDR3 totals 20 residues. V lost 3 bases and J lost 0, with 24 bases in between. The CDR3 DNA reads as TGTGCCAGCAGCCAGCCCTCCGGAAGCGGCTTACTTAACTCTGGAAACACCATATATTTT. It specifies CASSQPSGSGLLNSGNTIYF.